A selection of T cell receptor beta chains follows, all from one sample in a study of cytomegalovirus exposure and HLA in healthy donors. The data were produced by immunoSEQ multiplex PCR, yet TCRdb's version contains in-frame clones alone and is incomplete. Counted here are 150,000 to 180,000 clones, roughly 77% occurring once; the ten biggest clones make up over 6%. The source material was PBMCs. The receptors were gathered from a man aged 25-45 years in good health and CMV-seropositive. The CDR3 runs from the conserved cysteine through the conserved F or W. The order of the fields is D gene, V gene, J gene, clone size, CDR3 DNA, CDR3 protein. The D gene is left open where the match is weak. Clone size is stated in some rows and not others, as once, few, many or a class when expanded.

D: TRBD1
V: TRBV29-1
J: TRBJ2-7
size: -
DNA: TGCAGCGCCGGACAGGGATCCTACGAGCAGTACTTC
CDR3: CSAGQGSYEQYF

D: -
V: TRBV25-1
J: TRBJ1-2
size: few
DNA: TGTGCCAGCAGTGAATCCGTCATCGACAGTAGTTATGGCTACACCTTC
CDR3: CASSESVIDSSYGYTF

D: -
V: TRBV7-2
J: TRBJ2-5
size: -
DNA: TGTGCCAGCAGCTTAGAAAGTAGGCAGGTGGAGACCCAGTACTTC
CDR3: CASSLESRQVETQYF

D: TRBD2
V: TRBV28
J: TRBJ2-2
size: -
DNA: TGTGCCAGCAGCCGCGGCGGGAGTGCGGACACCGGGGAGCTGTTTTTT
CDR3: CASSRGGSADTGELFF

D: -
V: TRBV5-1
J: TRBJ1-5
size: -
DNA: TGCGCCAGCAGCTTAACTGGGCTCAATCAGCCCCAGCATTTT
CDR3: CASSLTGLNQPQHF

D: -
V: TRBV6-5
J: TRBJ2-5
size: -
DNA: TGTGCCAGCAGTTACTCGAGACAAATCCAAGAGACCCAGTACTTC
CDR3: CASSYSRQIQETQYF

D: -
V: TRBV4-1
J: TRBJ2-7
size: -
DNA: TGCGCCAGCAGCCAGGACCGGGACACGGGCCGAGTTTACTTC
CDR3: CASSQDRDTGRVYF

D: -
V: TRBV6-7
J: TRBJ2-5
size: -
DNA: TGTGCCAGCATTCTAAAAGGTGGCGGGGGCCTCCAAGAGACCCAGTACTTC
CDR3: CASILKGGGGLQETQYF

D: -
V: TRBV27
J: TRBJ2-5
size: -
DNA: TGTGCCAGCAGCCTTCTTCCACGAGAAGAGACCCAGTACTTC
CDR3: CASSLLPREETQYF

D: -
V: TRBV6-5
J: TRBJ1-6
size: -
DNA: TGTGCCAGCAGTTACACGAGCTCCTATAATTCACCCCTCCACTTT
CDR3: CASSYTSSYNSPLHF

D: -
V: TRBV9
J: TRBJ2-7
size: -
DNA: TGTGCCAGCAGCCGTAGATCGGAGGCCGCCTACGAGCAGTACTTC
CDR3: CASSRRSEAAYEQYF

D: TRBD1
V: TRBV6-6
J: TRBJ2-2
size: -
DNA: TGTGCCAGCAGGGGACAGGCGTTGAACACCGGGGAGCTGTTTTTT
CDR3: CASRGQALNTGELFF

D: TRBD1
V: TRBV6-4
J: TRBJ2-2
size: -
DNA: TGTGCCAGCAGGAGTGGGACAGGGGACACCGGGGAGCTGTTTTTT
CDR3: CASRSGTGDTGELFF

D: -
V: TRBV5-1
J: TRBJ1-3
size: -
DNA: TGCGCCAGCAGCTTGGCCGGTGCATCCTTGAACTCTGGAAACACCATATATTTT
CDR3: CASSLAGASLNSGNTIYF

D: -
V: TRBV5-8
J: TRBJ1-2
size: -
DNA: TGTGCCAGCAGCGGCAGGGTGTACTATGGCTACACCTTC
CDR3: CASSGRVYYGYTF

D: TRBD1
V: TRBV25-1
J: TRBJ2-5
size: -
DNA: TGTGCCAGCAGCGGGACAGGGCCTACCGAGGAGACCCAGTACTTC
CDR3: CASSGTGPTEETQYF

D: TRBD2
V: TRBV10-1
J: TRBJ2-3
size: -
DNA: TGCGCCAGCAGTGATGGACCGTCCGGGACTAGCGGCACAGATACGCAGTATTTT
CDR3: CASSDGPSGTSGTDTQYF

D: -
V: TRBV27
J: TRBJ1-2
size: -
DNA: TGTGCCAGCGGGGCCCTAAGGCTCAACTATGGCTACACCTTC
CDR3: CASGALRLNYGYTF

D: -
V: TRBV11-2
J: TRBJ1-6
size: once
DNA: TGTGCCAGCAGCCGGGGGGGACCAGGTGTTTTGGGAAATTCACCCCTCCACTTT
CDR3: CASSRGGPGVLGNSPLHF

D: TRBD1
V: TRBV10-3
J: TRBJ2-7
size: -
DNA: TGTGCCATCAGTGGCCGGGACAGGGGCTACGAGCAGTACTTC
CDR3: CAISGRDRGYEQYF

D: -
V: TRBV19
J: TRBJ1-5
size: -
DNA: TGTTCCGCCGGGGAGGGCAATCAGCCCCAGCATTTT
CDR3: CSAGEGNQPQHF

D: -
V: TRBV6-4
J: TRBJ1-1
size: -
DNA: TGTGCCAGCAGTGAATCCAGGAACACTGAAGCTTTCTTT
CDR3: CASSESRNTEAFF

D: TRBD2
V: TRBV27
J: TRBJ2-7
size: -
DNA: TGTGCCAGCAGTTCTGGGGGGGCGGGAGGCAGGGAGGAGCAGTACTTC
CDR3: CASSSGGAGGREEQYF

D: -
V: TRBV23-1
J: TRBJ2-7
size: -
DNA: TGCGCCCGCCGCAAATGTGAGGGAAGAGCCTACGAGCAGTACTTC
CDR3: CARRKCEGRAYEQYF

D: -
V: TRBV2
J: TRBJ1-1
size: few
DNA: TGTGCCAGCAAAGGGGACATTATGAACACTGAAGCTTTCTTT
CDR3: CASKGDIMNTEAFF

D: TRBD2
V: TRBV6-5
J: TRBJ2-3
size: -
DNA: TGTGCCAGCAGTTACTCCGGGACTACACCAGATACGCAGTATTTT
CDR3: CASSYSGTTPDTQYF

D: TRBD1
V: TRBV19
J: TRBJ1-5
size: -
DNA: TGTGCCAGTAGTATAGGATGGGACAGGGGGCAGCAGCCCCAGCATTTT
CDR3: CASSIGWDRGQQPQHF

D: TRBD2
V: TRBV7-2
J: TRBJ2-1
size: once
DNA: TGTGCCAGCAGCTTAGCGGGAGGGGCAGTAAATGAGCAGTTCTTC
CDR3: CASSLAGGAVNEQFF

D: -
V: TRBV27
J: TRBJ1-2
size: -
DNA: TGTGCCAGCAGTCGGACAGCGAGCGTATATGGCTACACCTTC
CDR3: CASSRTASVYGYTF

D: -
V: TRBV7-2
J: TRBJ1-3
size: -
DNA: TGTGCCAGCAGCTTAGCGCTGGGAGGGACCAGAAACACCATATATTTT
CDR3: CASSLALGGTRNTIYF

D: TRBD2
V: TRBV11-1
J: TRBJ2-1
size: -
DNA: TGTGCCAGCAGCTTAAGGCTGCTAGCGGGAGCTGGTGGGCAGTTCTTC
CDR3: CASSLRLLAGAGGQFF

D: -
V: TRBV4-1
J: TRBJ2-7
size: few
DNA: TGCGCCAGCAGCCCTGACAGCGGAGGAGGGTCCTACGAGCAGTACTTC
CDR3: CASSPDSGGGSYEQYF

D: TRBD2
V: TRBV11-3
J: TRBJ2-1
size: once
DNA: TGTGCCAGCAGCTTAGTAGCGGGATCCTCCTACAATGAGCAGTTCTTC
CDR3: CASSLVAGSSYNEQFF

D: TRBD1
V: TRBV7-9
J: TRBJ1-2
size: -
DNA: TGTGCCAGCAGTCTACAGGGGGGGACTAACTATGGCTACACCTTC
CDR3: CASSLQGGTNYGYTF

D: -
V: TRBV9
J: TRBJ1-3
size: once
DNA: TGTGCCAGCAGCGCTAGGCACTTACAGGGCGTAGTATCTGGAAACACCATATATTTT
CDR3: CASSARHLQGVVSGNTIYF